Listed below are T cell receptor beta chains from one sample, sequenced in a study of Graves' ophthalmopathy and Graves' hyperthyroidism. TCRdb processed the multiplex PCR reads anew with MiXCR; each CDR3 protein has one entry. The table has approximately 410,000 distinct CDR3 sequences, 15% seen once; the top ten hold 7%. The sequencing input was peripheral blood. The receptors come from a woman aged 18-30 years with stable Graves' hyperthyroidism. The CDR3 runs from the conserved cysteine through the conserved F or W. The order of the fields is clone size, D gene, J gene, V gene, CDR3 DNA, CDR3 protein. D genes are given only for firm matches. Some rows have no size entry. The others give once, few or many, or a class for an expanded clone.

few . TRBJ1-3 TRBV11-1 TGTGCCAGCAGCTTAAGTGTCGGCTCTTCTGGAAACACCATATATTTT CASSLSVGSSGNTIYF
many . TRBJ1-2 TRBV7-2 TGTGCCAGCAGCCCAGAAGGCCGCTATGGCTACACCTTC CASSPEGRYGYTF
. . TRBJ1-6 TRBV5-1 TGCGCCAGCAGCCGCAGGCAGAGCTGGAGGTATAATTCACCCCTCCACTTT CASSRRQSWRYNSPLHF
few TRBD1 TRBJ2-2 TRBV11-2 TGTGCCAGCAGCTTAGGGGGACAGGGGAACACCGGGGAGCTGTTTTTT CASSLGGQGNTGELFF
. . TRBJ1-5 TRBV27 TGTGCCAGCAGTTTAAGACGGGGAGGTAGCAATCAGCCCCAGCATTTT CASSLRRGGSNQPQHF
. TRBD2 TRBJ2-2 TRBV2 TGTGCCAGCAGGGTGACTAGCGGGAGGGCCACCGGGGAGCTGTTTTTT CASRVTSGRATGELFF
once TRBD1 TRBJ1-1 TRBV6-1 TGTGCCAGCAGCGAGCGGACAGGGGGAACGAACACTGAAGCTTTCTTT CASSERTGGTNTEAFF
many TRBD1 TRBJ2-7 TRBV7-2 TGTGCCAGCAGCGGCCGGGACAGGGGAGTCTACGAGCAGTACTTC CASSGRDRGVYEQYF
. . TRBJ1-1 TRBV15 TGTGCCACCAGCACTTCGGGCATGAACACTGAAGCTTTCTTT CATSTSGMNTEAFF
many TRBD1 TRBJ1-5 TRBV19 TGTGCCAGTAGTGTCGGACAGGGCTCCAATCAGCCCCAGCATTTT CASSVGQGSNQPQHF
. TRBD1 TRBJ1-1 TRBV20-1 TGCAGTGCTAGGCTAGACAGGGACACTGAAGCTTTCTTT CSARLDRDTEAFF
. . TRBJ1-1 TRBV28 TGTGCCAGCAGTTTAGGAGGGGCCACCTTGAGGACTGAAGCTTTCTTT CASSLGGATLRTEAFF
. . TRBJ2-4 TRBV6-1 TGTGCCAGCAGGGCGGGACGGATGAACATTCAGTACTTC CASRAGRMNIQYF
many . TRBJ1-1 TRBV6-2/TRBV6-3 TGTGCCAGCAGTTCAGGGCCTGAAGCTTTCTTT CASSSGPEAFF
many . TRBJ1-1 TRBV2 TGTGCCAGCAGTGCACGGGGGAACACTGAAGCTTTCTTT CASSARGNTEAFF
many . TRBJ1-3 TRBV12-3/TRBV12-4 TGTGCCAGCACCCAGGACGGGGTCTCTGGAAACACCATATATTTT CASTQDGVSGNTIYF
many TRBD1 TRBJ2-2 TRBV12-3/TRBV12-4 TGTGCCAGCAGTTTACAGGGGGCACGGACCGGGGAGCTGTTTTTT CASSLQGARTGELFF
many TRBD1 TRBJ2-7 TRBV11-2 TGTGCCAGCAGCTTCACCGGGACAGGCACCTACGAGCAGTACTTC CASSFTGTGTYEQYF
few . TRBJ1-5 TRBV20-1 TGCAGTGCCGAAGCTACAGGACCTGGGAATCAGCCCCAGCATTTT CSAEATGPGNQPQHF
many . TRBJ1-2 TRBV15 TGTGCCACCCGCTCCCCGACGGCTAACTATGGCTACACCTTC CATRSPTANYGYTF
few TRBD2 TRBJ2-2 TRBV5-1 TGCGCCAGCAGCTTCGAACTAGCGGGGGTTGGCGGGGAGCTGTTTTTT CASSFELAGVGGELFF
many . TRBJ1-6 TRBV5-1 TGCGCCAGCGGAAGCGGACGCAATTCACCCCTCCACTTT CASGSGRNSPLHF
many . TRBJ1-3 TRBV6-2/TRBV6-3 TGTGCCAGCAGGGACAGCTCTGGAAACACCATATATTTT CASRDSSGNTIYF
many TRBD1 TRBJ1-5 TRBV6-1 TGTGCCAGCAGTGTCCCCGGGACAGGGGGCCGGGCCAATCAGCCCCAGCATTTT CASSVPGTGGRANQPQHF
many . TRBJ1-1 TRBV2 TGTGCCAGCAGGACAGGTCGATTGTACACTGAAGCTTTCTTT CASRTGRLYTEAFF
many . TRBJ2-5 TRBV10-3 TGTGCCATCAGTGTGGACCTCCAAGAGACCCAGTACTTC CAISVDLQETQYF
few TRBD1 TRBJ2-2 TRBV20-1 TGCAGTGCTAGTTTCCCACCGGGACAGGGGAACACCGGGGAGCTGTTTTTT CSASFPPGQGNTGELFF
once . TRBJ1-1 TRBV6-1 TGTGCCAGCAGGCAGAGTGGGAGTGAAGCTTTCTTT CASRQSGSEAFF
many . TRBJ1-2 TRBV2 TGTGCCAGCAGCGAACTCGGCTACACCTTC CASSELGYTF
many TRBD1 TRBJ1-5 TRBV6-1 TGTGCCAGCAGTGCCGGGACAGGGGGCAATCAGCCCCAGCATTTT CASSAGTGGNQPQHF
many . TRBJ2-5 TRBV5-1 TGCGCCAGCAGCCCGGGTTGGGGGCAAAATCAAGAGACCCAGTACTTC CASSPGWGQNQETQYF
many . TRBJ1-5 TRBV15 TGTGCCACCAGCATAACCTTTCGGGGCTTTAGCAATCAGCCCCAGCATTTT CATSITFRGFSNQPQHF
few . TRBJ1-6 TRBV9 TGTGCCAGCAGCGTAGCTTGGACTGCGGGAGCACCCCTCCACTTT CASSVAWTAGAPLHF
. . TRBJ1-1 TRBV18 TGTGCCAGCTCACCAGGGACGAGCACTGAAGCTTTCTTT CASSPGTSTEAFF
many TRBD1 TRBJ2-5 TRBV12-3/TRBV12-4 TGTGCCTCAGGCCCCCCGACAGGGTACCAAGAGACCCAGTACTTC CASGPPTGYQETQYF
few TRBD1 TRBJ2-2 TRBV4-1 TGCGCCAGCAGCCAAGACTGGACAGGGAGGAACACCGGGGAGCTGTTTTTT CASSQDWTGRNTGELFF
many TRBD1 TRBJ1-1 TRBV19 TGTGCCAGTACCGACAGGGTTGGCACTGAAGCTTTCTTT CASTDRVGTEAFF
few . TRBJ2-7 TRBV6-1 TGTGCCAGCATCCAGGGTGCCGAGCAGTACTTC CASIQGAEQYF
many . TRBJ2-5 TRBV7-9 TGTGCCAGCAGCTCCAATAGGGGGGGCGGTGAGACCCAGTACTTC CASSSNRGGGETQYF
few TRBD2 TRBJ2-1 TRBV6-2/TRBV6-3 TGTGCCAGCAGGGTAGCGGGGGGAACCTACAATGAGCAGTTCTTC CASRVAGGTYNEQFF
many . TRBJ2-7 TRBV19 TGTGCCACCTCAACAGGGTTGAGCTACGAGCAGTACTTC CATSTGLSYEQYF
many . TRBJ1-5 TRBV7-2 TGTGCCAGCAGCGTCAGGGACCGGTGGGGCAATCAGCCCCAGCATTTT CASSVRDRWGNQPQHF
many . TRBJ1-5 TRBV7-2 TGTGCCAGCACCCCCGTGACATGGTTGGGACAGCCCCAGCATTTT CASTPVTWLGQPQHF
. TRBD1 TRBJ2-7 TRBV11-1 TGTGCCAGCAGCCGACAGGGGGCAAATCCCTACGAGCAGTACTTC CASSRQGANPYEQYF
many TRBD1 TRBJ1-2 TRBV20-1 TGCAGTGCTAAGAGCTGGACAGGGGGTGAAGGCTACACCTTC CSAKSWTGGEGYTF
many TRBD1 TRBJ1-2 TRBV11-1 TGTGCCAGCAGCTCCGCACAGGGGGCTGGCTATGGCTACACCTTC CASSSAQGAGYGYTF
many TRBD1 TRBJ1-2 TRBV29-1 TGCAGCGCTGGACAGGGTATGGATGGCTACACCTTC CSAGQGMDGYTF
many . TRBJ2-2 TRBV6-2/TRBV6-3 TGTGCCAGCACCCATGGCGGGGAGCTGTTTTTT CASTHGGELFF
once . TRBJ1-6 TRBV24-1 TGTGCCACCAGTGAGAAACACGGACAGTACGGTTCACCCCTCCACTTT CATSEKHGQYGSPLHF
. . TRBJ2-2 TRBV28 TGTGCCAGCAGTTCCGCCGACAGGGAGCTGTTTTTT CASSSADRELFF
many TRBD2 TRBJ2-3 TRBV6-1 TGTGCCAGCAGGCGCAAGCGGGGGTCCACAGATACGCAGTATTTT CASRRKRGSTDTQYF
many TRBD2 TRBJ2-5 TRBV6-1 TGTGCCAGCAGGACTAGCGCTGAGACCCAGTACTTC CASRTSAETQYF
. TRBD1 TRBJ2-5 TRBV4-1 TGCGCCAGCAGCCAAGTGGGGGACAGGGGCTTTAGGGAAGAGACCCAGTACTTC CASSQVGDRGFREETQYF
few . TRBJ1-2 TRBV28 TGTGCCAGCAGTGCCGCTCTTACGGACAACTATGGCTACACCTTC CASSAALTDNYGYTF
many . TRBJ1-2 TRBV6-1 TGTGCCAGCAGCCCGTGGGACCCAAGGAGTTATGGCTACACCTTC CASSPWDPRSYGYTF
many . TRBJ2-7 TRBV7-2 TGTGCCAGCAGTTCTAACAGGGACGAGCAGTACTTC CASSSNRDEQYF